The present T cell receptor (beta chain) was sequenced within a study of blood T cell repertoires in COVID-19. Turning to the study itself: The United States, Italy and Spain supplied acute and convalescent COVID-19 samples.

From germline, CDR1 is ENHRY and CDR2 SYGVKD. CDR3 length equals 14 residues. V was cut by 4 bases and J by 5 bases, with 12 bases left in between. Profiling relied on immunoSEQ multiplex PCR, and the TCRdb table lists in-frame clones only, not all of them. The table has some 130,000 clones, around 82% seen once; the top ten hold 5% to 7%. The genes are TRBV10-3 and TRBJ1-5; D gene unclear. The sequence derives from a man aged 40-49 years with acute COVID-19. Sequencing was performed on PBMCs or T cells enriched from blood (not recorded which). This CDR3 reads CAISGGDIDQPQHF. CDR3 sequence (DNA): TGTGCCATCAGTGGAGGAGATATCGATCAGCCCCAGCATTTT.